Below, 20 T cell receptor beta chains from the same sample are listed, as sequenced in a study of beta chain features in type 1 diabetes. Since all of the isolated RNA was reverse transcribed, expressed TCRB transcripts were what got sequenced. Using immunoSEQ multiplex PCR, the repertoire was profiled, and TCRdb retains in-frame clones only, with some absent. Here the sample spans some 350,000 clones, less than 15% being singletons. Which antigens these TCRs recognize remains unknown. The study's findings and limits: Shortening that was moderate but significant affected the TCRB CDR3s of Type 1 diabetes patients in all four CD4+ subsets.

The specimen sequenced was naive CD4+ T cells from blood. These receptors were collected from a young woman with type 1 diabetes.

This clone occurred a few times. The CDR3 DNA sequence: TGTGCCAGCAGTTGGGGCTTTTCGAACACCGGGGAGCTGTTTTTT. Translating it yields CASSWGFSNTGELFF. V usage is TRBV28 and J usage is TRBJ2-2; a weak D match, TRBD1 (5 bases). The CDR3 is 15 amino acids. CDR1 and CDR2 (germline): MDHEN, SYDVKM. The V gene lost 4 bases and the J gene lost 0 bases, with 9 bases spanning the gap.

The CDR3 nucleotides are TGTGCCAGCTCCCGACAGGGGCGGGACACTGAAGCTTTCTTT. Residues: CASSRQGRDTEAFF. V gene TRBV18 combines with J gene TRBJ1-1, with 8 bases that match TRBD1. The CDR3 is 14 amino acids. V lost 6 bases, J lost 3 bases, and 6 bases stayed unmatched. Germline V gene sequence: CDR1 KGHSH, CDR2 LQKENI.

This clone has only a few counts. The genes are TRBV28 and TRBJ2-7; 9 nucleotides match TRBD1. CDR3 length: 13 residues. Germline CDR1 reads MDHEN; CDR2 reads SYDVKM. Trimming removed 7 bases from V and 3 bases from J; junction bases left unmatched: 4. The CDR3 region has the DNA TGTGCCAGCATTCCGGGACAGGGCTACGAGCAGTACTTC. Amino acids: CASIPGQGYEQYF. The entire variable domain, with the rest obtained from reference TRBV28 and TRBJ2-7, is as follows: DVKVTQSSRYLVKRTGEKVFLECVQDMDHENMFWYRQDPGLGLRLIYFSYDVKMKEKGDIPEGYSVSREKKERFSLILESASTNQTSMYLCASIPGQGYEQYFGPGTRLTVT.

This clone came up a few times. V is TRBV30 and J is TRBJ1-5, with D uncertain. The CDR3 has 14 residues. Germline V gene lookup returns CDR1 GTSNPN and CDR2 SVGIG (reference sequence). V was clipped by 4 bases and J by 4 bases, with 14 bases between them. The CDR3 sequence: CAWTEAAVNQPQHF. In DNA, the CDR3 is TGTGCCTGGACCGAGGCGGCGGTGAATCAGCCCCAGCATTTT.

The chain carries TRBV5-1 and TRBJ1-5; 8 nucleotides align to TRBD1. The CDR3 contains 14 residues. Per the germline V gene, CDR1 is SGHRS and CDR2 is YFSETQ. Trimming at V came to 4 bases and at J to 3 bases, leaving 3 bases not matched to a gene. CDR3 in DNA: TGCGCCAGCAGCCCGGGACAGGCCAATCAGCCCCAGCATTTT. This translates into CASSPGQANQPQHF.

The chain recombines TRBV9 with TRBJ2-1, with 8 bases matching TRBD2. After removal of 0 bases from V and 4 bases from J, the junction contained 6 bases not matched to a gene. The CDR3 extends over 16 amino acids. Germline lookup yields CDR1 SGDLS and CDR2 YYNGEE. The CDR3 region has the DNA TGTGCCAGCAGCGTAGCGACTAGCGCAGAGTACAATGAGCAGTTCTTC. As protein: CASSVATSAEYNEQFF.

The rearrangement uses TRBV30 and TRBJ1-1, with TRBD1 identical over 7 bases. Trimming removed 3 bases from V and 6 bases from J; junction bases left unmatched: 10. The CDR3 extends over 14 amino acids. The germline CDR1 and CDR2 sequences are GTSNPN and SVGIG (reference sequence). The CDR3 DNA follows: TGTGCCTGGAGCTTCCAGACAGGGTGGGCTGAAGCTTTCTTT. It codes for CAWSFQTGWAEAFF.

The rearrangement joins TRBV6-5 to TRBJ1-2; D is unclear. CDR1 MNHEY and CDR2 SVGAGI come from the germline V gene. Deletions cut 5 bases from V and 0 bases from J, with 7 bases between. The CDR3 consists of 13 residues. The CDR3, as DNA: TGTGCCAGCAGTACAACACCTAACTATGGCTACACCTTC. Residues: CASSTTPNYGYTF.

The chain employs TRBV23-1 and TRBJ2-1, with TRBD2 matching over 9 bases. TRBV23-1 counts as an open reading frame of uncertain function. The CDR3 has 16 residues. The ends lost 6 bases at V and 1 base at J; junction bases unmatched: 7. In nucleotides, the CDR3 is TGCGCCAGCAGACCCCAGCGGGAGGTTTCCTACAATGAGCAGTTCTTC. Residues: CASRPQREVSYNEQFF.

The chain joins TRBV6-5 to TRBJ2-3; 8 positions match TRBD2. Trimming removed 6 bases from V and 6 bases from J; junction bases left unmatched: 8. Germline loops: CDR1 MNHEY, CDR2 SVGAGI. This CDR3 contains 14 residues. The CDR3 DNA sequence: TGTGCCAGCAGGTGGGGTAGCGGGGAGGATACGCAGTATTTT. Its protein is CASRWGSGEDTQYF.

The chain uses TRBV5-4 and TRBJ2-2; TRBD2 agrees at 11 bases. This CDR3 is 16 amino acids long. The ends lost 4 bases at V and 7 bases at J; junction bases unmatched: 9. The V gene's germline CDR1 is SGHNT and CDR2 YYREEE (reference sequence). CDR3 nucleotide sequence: TGTGCCAGCAGCCCAGGAACTAGCGGGAGTGGCGGGGAGCTGTTTTTT. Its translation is CASSPGTSGSGGELFF.

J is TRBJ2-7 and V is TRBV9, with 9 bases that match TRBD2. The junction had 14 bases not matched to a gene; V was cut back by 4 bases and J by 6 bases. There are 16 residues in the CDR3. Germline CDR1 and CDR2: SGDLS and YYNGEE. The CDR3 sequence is CASSLSSGTAVSEQYF. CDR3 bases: TGTGCCAGCAGCCTTTCTAGCGGGACGGCAGTTTCCGAGCAGTACTTC.

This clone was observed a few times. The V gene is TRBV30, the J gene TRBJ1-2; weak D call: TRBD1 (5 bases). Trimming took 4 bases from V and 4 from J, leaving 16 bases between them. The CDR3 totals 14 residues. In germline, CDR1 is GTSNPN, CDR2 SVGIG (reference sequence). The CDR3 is CAWTWSGGGYGYTF. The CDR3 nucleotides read TGTGCCTGGACCTGGTCCGGGGGTGGCTATGGCTACACCTTC.

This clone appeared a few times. The chain's CDR3 is CASKLAGGPHEQYF. Here the CDR3 DNA reads TGTGCCAGCAAACTAGCGGGAGGGCCCCACGAGCAGTACTTC. This chain links TRBV2 with TRBJ2-7; TRBD2 agrees at 13 bases. Germline V gene lookup returns CDR1 SNHLY and CDR2 FYNNEI. Unmatched junction bases numbered 5, after V lost 7 bases and J lost 5 bases. The CDR3 contains 14 residues.

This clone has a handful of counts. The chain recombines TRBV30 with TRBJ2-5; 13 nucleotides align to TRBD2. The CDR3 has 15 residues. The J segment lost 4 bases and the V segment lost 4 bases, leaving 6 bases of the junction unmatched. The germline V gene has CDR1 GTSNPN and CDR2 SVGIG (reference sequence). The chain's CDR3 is CAWTPGLAGIETQYF. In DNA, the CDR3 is TGTGCCTGGACCCCGGGACTAGCGGGAATAGAGACCCAGTACTTC.

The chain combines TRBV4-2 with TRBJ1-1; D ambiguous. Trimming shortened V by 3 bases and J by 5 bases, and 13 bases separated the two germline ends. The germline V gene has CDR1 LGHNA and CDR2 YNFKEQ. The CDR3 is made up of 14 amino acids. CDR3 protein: CASSQGWSRTEAFF. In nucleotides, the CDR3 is TGTGCCAGCAGCCAGGGTTGGTCGCGGACTGAAGCTTTCTTT.

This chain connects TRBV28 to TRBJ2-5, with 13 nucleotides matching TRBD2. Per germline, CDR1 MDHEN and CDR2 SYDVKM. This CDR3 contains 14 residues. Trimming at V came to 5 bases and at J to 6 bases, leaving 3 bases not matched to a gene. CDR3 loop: CASSTSGRAKTQYF. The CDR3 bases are TGTGCCAGCAGTACTAGCGGGAGGGCCAAGACCCAGTACTTC.

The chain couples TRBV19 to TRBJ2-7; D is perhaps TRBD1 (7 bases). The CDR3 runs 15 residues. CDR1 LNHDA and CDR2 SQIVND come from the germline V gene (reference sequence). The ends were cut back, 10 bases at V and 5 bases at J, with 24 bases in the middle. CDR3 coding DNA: TGTGCCACCACCCTACGGTGGAGGGGGCTGCACGAGCAGTACTTC. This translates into CATTLRWRGLHEQYF. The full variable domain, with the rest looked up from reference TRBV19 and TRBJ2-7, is DGGITQSPKYLFRKEGQNVTLSCEQNLNHDAMYWYRQDPGQGLRLIYYSQIVNDFQKGDIAEGYSVSREKKESFPLTVTSAQKNPTAFYLCATTLRWRGLHEQYFGPGTRLTVT.

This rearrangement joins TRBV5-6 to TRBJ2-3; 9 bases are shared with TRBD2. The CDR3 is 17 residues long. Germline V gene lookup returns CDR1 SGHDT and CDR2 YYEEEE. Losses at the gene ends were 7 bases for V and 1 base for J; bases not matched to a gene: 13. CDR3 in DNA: TGTGCCAGCGGACGCGGGAGGGCTCTACAACGCACAGATACGCAGTATTTT. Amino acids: CASGRGRALQRTDTQYF.

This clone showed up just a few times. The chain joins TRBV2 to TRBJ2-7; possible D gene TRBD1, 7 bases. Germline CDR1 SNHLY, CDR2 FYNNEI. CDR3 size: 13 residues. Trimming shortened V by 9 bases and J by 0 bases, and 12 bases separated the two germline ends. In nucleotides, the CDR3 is TGTGCCAGTGGACAGGAGGGCTCCTACGAGCAGTACTTC. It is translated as CASGQEGSYEQYF.